The subject of this entry is one TCR beta chain. Antigen: not known. This sample was included in a study of beta chain features in type 1 diabetes. Investigators reverse transcribed all isolated RNA, so they sequenced expressed TCRB transcripts. Clones were sequenced by immunoSEQ multiplex PCR, and TCRdb holds only the in-frame ones, with some missing. The sample lists approximately 340,000 clones; roughly 16% were seen once. Study-level points and caveats: Relative to healthy donors, patients appeared to have naive, central memory and Treg TCRB repertoires that were more similar.

In germline, CDR1 is LNHNV, CDR2 YYDKDF (reference sequence). This CDR3 is built from 18 residues. The V gene end was trimmed by 1 base and the J gene end by 2 bases; junction bases not matched to a gene: 11. Material for sequencing was naive CD4+ T cells from blood. The sequence was collected from a young woman in good health. This chain links TRBV15 with TRBJ2-1, with TRBD2 identical over 7 bases. In DNA form, the CDR3 reads TGTGCCACCAGCAGAGCGGCTAGCGGAGCTATCCCCTACAATGAGCAGTTCTTC. Translating it yields CATSRAASGAIPYNEQFF.